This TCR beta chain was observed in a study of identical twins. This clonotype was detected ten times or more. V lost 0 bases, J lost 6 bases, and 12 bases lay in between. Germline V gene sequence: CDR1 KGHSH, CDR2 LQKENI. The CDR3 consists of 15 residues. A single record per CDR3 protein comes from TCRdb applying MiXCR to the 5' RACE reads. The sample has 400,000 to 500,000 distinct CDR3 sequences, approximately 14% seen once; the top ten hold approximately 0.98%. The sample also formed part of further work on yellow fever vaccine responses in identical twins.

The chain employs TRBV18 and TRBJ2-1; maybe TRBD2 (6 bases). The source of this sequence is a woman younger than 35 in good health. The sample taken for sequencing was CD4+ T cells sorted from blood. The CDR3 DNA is TGTGCCAGCTCACCACCTGAACTAGCCGGCAATGAGCAGTTCTTC. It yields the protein CASSPPELAGNEQFF.